Listed below are T cell receptor beta chains from one sample, sequenced in a study of regulatory T cells in long-lasting Graves disease. TCRdb itself ran the multiplex PCR reads through MiXCR, one entry per CDR3 protein. The sample has hundreds of thousands of distinct CDR3 sequences; approximately 15% are singletons. These records were also assigned to another study, of T cells in Graves' hyperthyroidism and ophthalmopathy.

The sample was peripheral blood mononuclear cells (PBMCs), taken at new diagnosis, from a patient treated with antithyroid drugs. The receptors shown here come from a woman in her 30s with Graves disease. Each CDR3 is given with its conserved first and last residue. A D gene is named only where the DNA matches it firmly. Size tells how often a clone was seen (once, few, many) or the class of an expanded clone, and some rows leave it out.

- TRBJ2-7 many TRBV24-1 TGTGCCACCAGTCTCCAGGGTAAATACGAGCAGTACTTC CATSLQGKYEQYF
TRBD1 TRBJ1-2 many TRBV24-1 TGTGCCACCAGTGATTCTGGGACTCCGACAGGGGCTGGCTACACCTTC CATSDSGTPTGAGYTF
- TRBJ2-2 few TRBV3-1 TGTGCCAGCAGCCAAGATTTCCCCGGTCGGGGAACCGGGGAGCTGTTTTTT CASSQDFPGRGTGELFF
TRBD2 TRBJ2-3 - TRBV6-5 TGTGCCAGCAGTTACTTGTCACGCGGACTAGCGGGAGTAATCGGTACAGATACGCAGTATTTT CASSYLSRGLAGVIGTDTQYF
- TRBJ1-5 many TRBV7-2 TGTGCCAGCAGCCCCCGTGTCGGGGACAATCAGCCCCAGCATTTT CASSPRVGDNQPQHF
- TRBJ1-4 few TRBV19 TGTGCCAGCAAGACAGGAGAAAAACTGTTTTTT CASKTGEKLFF
- TRBJ1-2 - TRBV7-9 TGTGCCAGCAGCTTAGATGGGGGTGCCTATGGCTACACCTTC CASSLDGGAYGYTF
- TRBJ1-1 - TRBV30 TGTGCCTGGAGGTTTCGGTTGTCTATGGTAACAGGGAGGGCCACTGAAGCTTTCTTT CAWRFRLSMVTGRATEAFF
- TRBJ2-3 few TRBV6-1 TGTGCCAGCTCCCACCCCCAGGGTCCCACAGATACGCAGTATTTT CASSHPQGPTDTQYF
TRBD2 TRBJ2-1 - TRBV20-1 TGCAGTGCTAGAGACCCAAGCGGGAGCCCCTACAATGAGCAGTTCTTC CSARDPSGSPYNEQFF
TRBD1 TRBJ1-1 many TRBV12-3/TRBV12-4 TGTGCCAGCAGTTCGGTTGGGACAGTGAACACTGAAGCTTTCTTT CASSSVGTVNTEAFF
- TRBJ2-1 many TRBV7-2 TGTGCCAGCAGCGGAATTCCACACAATGAGCAGTTCTTC CASSGIPHNEQFF
TRBD2 TRBJ2-1 - TRBV5-1 TGCGCCAGCAGCCCAAGACAGCCCCTAGCGGGAGGCCGAGCGAATGAGCAGTTCTTC CASSPRQPLAGGRANEQFF
- TRBJ2-1 many TRBV28 TGTGCCAGCAGGGTGGGGCCCTACAATGAGCAGTTCTTC CASRVGPYNEQFF
TRBD1 TRBJ2-7 few TRBV5-1 TGCGCCAGCAGCTTGGGACTGGACAGGGGGCACGACGAGCAGTACTTC CASSLGLDRGHDEQYF
- TRBJ1-3 - TRBV3-1 TGTGCCAGCAGCCAGAGACAGAGCTCTGGAAACACCATATATTTT CASSQRQSSGNTIYF
TRBD2 TRBJ2-7 many TRBV15 TGTGCCACCAGCAGTTGGGGAGGGTTAGCGATGAGCTCCTACGAGCAGTACTTC CATSSWGGLAMSSYEQYF
- TRBJ2-5 many TRBV11-2 TGTGCCAGCAGCCCCCGGGTCTCAGGAGGAGAGACCCAGTACTTC CASSPRVSGGETQYF
- TRBJ1-1 - TRBV3-1 TGTGCCAGCAGCCCCCTACCCCAGACGGGACTAAACACTGAAGCTTTCTTT CASSPLPQTGLNTEAFF
TRBD1 TRBJ2-5 many TRBV6-1 TGTGCCAGCAGAGAAAACAGGGGGCGAGAGACCCAGTACTTC CASRENRGRETQYF
- TRBJ2-7 once TRBV5-1 TGCGCCAGCAGCCCCCAAAGCCGATACGAGCAGTACTTC CASSPQSRYEQYF
- TRBJ2-2 few TRBV6-9 TGTGCCAGCAGTTACTCCCACAACACCGGGGAGCTGTTTTTT CASSYSHNTGELFF
- TRBJ2-1 - TRBV14 TGTGCCAGCAATTCGAGGAACAATGAGCAGTTCTTC CASNSRNNEQFF
TRBD2 TRBJ2-4 - TRBV15 TGTGCCACCAGCAGAGATAATTCGGCGGGAGGTAGGAAAAACATTCAGTACTTC CATSRDNSAGGRKNIQYF
- TRBJ2-7 few TRBV30 TGTGCCTGGACTCCGTCCGCTACGGTCCACGAGCAGTACTTC CAWTPSATVHEQYF